Below, 15 T cell receptor beta chains from the same sample are listed, as sequenced in a study of blood T cell repertoires in COVID-19. Sequencing used immunoSEQ multiplex PCR; TCRdb keeps in-frame clones, though not all of them. The sample has 200,000 to 300,000 clones, around 85% seen once. Sequencing was carried out using peripheral blood. Receptors originate from an older woman with active or convalescent COVID-19.

This clone has more than one count but fewer than ten. V is TRBV18 and J is TRBJ1-3; D not certain. The V gene lost 1 base and the J gene lost 0 bases, with 10 bases spanning the gap. The CDR3 is made up of 16 amino acids. Per the germline V gene, CDR1 is KGHSH and CDR2 is LQKENI. CDR3 amino acids: CASSPLGELSGNTIYF. The CDR3 coding sequence is TGTGCCAGCTCACCACTCGGGGAACTCTCTGGAAACACCATATATTTT.

This clone appeared a single time. The gene calls are TRBV28 and TRBJ1-4, with D perhaps TRBD1 (5 bases). Germline-derived CDR1 and CDR2 are MDHEN and SYDVKM. The V and J ends lost 6 bases and 3 bases respectively, with 11 bases between them. The CDR3 is 14 residues long. CDR3: CASRKGLANEKLFF. In DNA form, the CDR3 reads TGTGCCAGCAGAAAGGGGTTAGCTAATGAAAAACTGTTTTTT. Full variable domain (outside the CDR3, taken from reference TRBV28 and TRBJ1-4): DVKVTQSSRYLVKRTGEKVFLECVQDMDHENMFWYRQDPGLGLRLIYFSYDVKMKEKGDIPEGYSVSREKKERFSLILESASTNQTSMYLCASRKGLANEKLFFGSGTQLSVL.

The chain has TRBV19 and TRBJ2-7, with 8 bases fitting TRBD2. CDR1 and CDR2 from the germline V gene are LNHDA and SQIVND (reference sequence). The CDR3 covers 14 residues. Germline trimming cut 8 bases from V and 7 bases from J; bases unmatched to any gene: 13. The CDR3 here is CASPPPGGPYEQYF. CDR3 DNA sequence: TGTGCCAGTCCCCCGCCGGGAGGGCCGTATGAGCAGTACTTC.

The chain uses TRBV7-2 and TRBJ1-1; D gene uncertain. The V end was cut by 5 bases, the J end by 3 bases, with 13 bases between. Germline V lookup: CDR1 SGHTA, CDR2 FQGNSA. The CDR3 contains 14 residues. CDR3 protein: CASSLGAVDTEAFF. Written as DNA, the CDR3 is TGTGCCAGCAGCCTAGGAGCGGTAGACACTGAAGCTTTCTTT.

This chain joins TRBV5-8 and TRBJ2-7, with 7 nucleotides matching TRBD2. Trimming removed 10 bases from V and 5 bases from J; junction bases left unmatched: 3. The CDR3 is 10 amino acids. Per germline, CDR1 SGHTS and CDR2 YDEGEE. CDR3 sequence (DNA): TGTGCCGCGGGGGTAAACGAGCAGTACGTC. Translated: CAAGVNEQYV.

This clone has only a few counts. V is TRBV3-1 (or the pseudogene TRBV3-2) and J is TRBJ2-3; unclear D gene. This CDR3 comprises 13 residues. Germline lookup yields CDR1 LGHDT and CDR2 YNNKEL (reference sequence). V dropped 0 bases and J dropped 4 bases, with 5 bases sitting between them. DNA for the CDR3: TGTGCCAGCAGCCAAGACTTTCCAGATACGCAGTATTTT. Residues: CASSQDFPDTQYF.

The chain joins TRBV2 to TRBJ2-2; D is ambiguous. This CDR3 has 12 residues. CDR1 SNHLY and CDR2 FYNNEI come from the germline V gene. Trimming took off 5 bases at V and 2 bases at J, with 3 bases between the two ends. The CDR3 sequence: CASSSNTGELFF. DNA of the CDR3: TGTGCCAGCAGTAGCAACACCGGGGAGCTGTTTTTT.

J is TRBJ1-5 and V is TRBV5-1; tentatively, D is TRBD1 (6 bases). Trimming shortened V by 4 bases and J by 5 bases, and 13 bases separated the two germline ends. This CDR3 is 14 amino acids long. Germline CDR1 SGHRS, CDR2 YFSETQ. CDR3 residues: CASSPWGLDQPQHF. The CDR3 nucleotides read TGCGCCAGCAGCCCATGGGGGCTTGATCAGCCCCAGCATTTT.

V is TRBV5-1 and J is TRBJ1-6; D is possibly TRBD1 (5 bases). Germline lookup yields CDR1 SGHRS and CDR2 YFSETQ. The CDR3 loop spans 15 amino acids. Deletions cut 1 base from V and 9 bases from J, with 14 bases between. The CDR3 DNA reads as TGCGCCAGCAGCTTGAGTAACAGGAAATTTTCACCCCTCCACTTT. Its translation is CASSLSNRKFSPLHF. The full variable domain, with the rest looked up from reference TRBV5-1 and TRBJ1-6, is KAGVTQTPRYLIKTRGQQVTLSCSPISGHRSVSWYQQTPGQGLQFLFEYFSETQRNKGNFPGRFSGRQFSNSRSEMNVSTLELGDSALYLCASSLSNRKFSPLHFGNGTRLTVT.

This clone has more than one count but fewer than ten. The CDR3 sequence is CATSRDYSSYEQYF. The DNA for the CDR3 is TGTGCCACCAGCAGAGATTACAGCTCCTACGAGCAGTACTTC. The chain employs TRBV15 and TRBJ2-7, with D unresolved. V lost 0 bases, J lost 0 bases, and 6 bases lay in between. The CDR3 has 14 residues. Germline assignment: CDR1 LNHNV and CDR2 YYDKDF (reference sequence). Together with reference TRBV15 and TRBJ2-7, the CDR3 gives the full variable domain: DAMVIQNPRYQVTQFGKPVTLSCSQTLNHNVMYWYQQKSSQAPKLLFHYYDKDFNNEADTPDNFQSRRPNTSFCFLDIRSPGLGDTAMYLCATSRDYSSYEQYFGPGTRLTVT.

V and J are TRBV27 and TRBJ2-1; perhaps TRBD2 as D (5 bases). The CDR3 runs to 13 residues. Germline V gene data show CDR1 as MNHEY and CDR2 as SMNVEV (reference sequence). V was clipped by 3 bases and J by 10 bases, with 13 bases between them. The CDR3 DNA sequence: TGTGCCAGCAGTTTTTCCCGAGGAGGAGAGCAGTTCTTC. This translates into CASSFSRGGEQFF.

The V call is TRBV14, the J call TRBJ2-7; perhaps TRBD2 as D (6 bases). In germline, CDR1 is SGHDN, CDR2 FVKESK. V was trimmed by 3 bases and J by 1 base, leaving 16 bases between them. The CDR3 runs 16 residues. The CDR3 loop is CASSQDRRGPSYEQYF. The CDR3, as DNA: TGTGCCAGCAGCCAGGATAGGAGGGGACCGTCCTACGAGCAGTACTTC.

Remarks on this clone: This is likely a read error, given that the CDR3 carries no conserved phenylalanine or tryptophan at its end. The DNA is omitted, as the CDR3 cannot be located on it reliably, and the CDR3 follows TCRdb's listing. The genes are TRBV7-9 and TRBJ1-3; the table's D gene call, TRBD1, was not cross checked with the DNA. Termini included, the CDR3 measures 11 amino acids. Per the germline V gene, CDR1 is SEHNR and CDR2 is FQNEAQ (reference sequence). CDR3 in amino acids: CASSYTGAWHV.

The chain recombines TRBV25-1 with TRBJ2-2; D unclear. The CDR3 totals 16 residues. Trimming took 4 bases from V and 7 from J, leaving 19 bases between them. The germline gives CDR1 MGHDK, CDR2 SYGVNS. In DNA, the CDR3 is TGTGCCAGCAGTGGCCCACACACCACAATGGTCGGGGAGCTGTTTTTT. This encodes CASSGPHTTMVGELFF.

This chain joins TRBV6-5 and TRBJ2-2; D call uncertain. Germline CDR1 and CDR2: MNHEY and SVGAGI. There are 12 residues in the CDR3. The germline V and J ends were trimmed by 6 bases and 8 bases, with 10 bases remaining between them. This chain's CDR3 is CASSTISGELFF. The DNA of the CDR3 is TGTGCCAGCAGCACCATCAGTGGGGAGCTGTTTTTT.